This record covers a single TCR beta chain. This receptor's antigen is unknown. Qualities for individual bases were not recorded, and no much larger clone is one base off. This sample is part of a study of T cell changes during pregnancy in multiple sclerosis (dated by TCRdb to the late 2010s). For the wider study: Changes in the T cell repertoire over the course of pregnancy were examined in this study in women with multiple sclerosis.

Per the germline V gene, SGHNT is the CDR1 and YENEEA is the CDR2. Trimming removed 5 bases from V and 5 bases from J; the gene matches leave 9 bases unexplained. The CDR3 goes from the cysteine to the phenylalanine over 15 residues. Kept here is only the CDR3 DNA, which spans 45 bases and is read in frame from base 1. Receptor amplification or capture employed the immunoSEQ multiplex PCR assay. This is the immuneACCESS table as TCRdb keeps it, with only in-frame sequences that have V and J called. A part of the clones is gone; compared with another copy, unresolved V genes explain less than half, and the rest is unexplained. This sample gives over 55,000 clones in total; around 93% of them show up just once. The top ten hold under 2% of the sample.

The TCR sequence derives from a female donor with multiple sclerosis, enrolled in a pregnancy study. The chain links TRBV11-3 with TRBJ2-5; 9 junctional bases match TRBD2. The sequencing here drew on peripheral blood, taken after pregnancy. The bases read TGTGCCAGCAGCAAAGAGGGCGGGAGGGGCGAGACCCAGTACTTC. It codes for CASSKEGGRGETQYF.